The T cell receptor (beta chain) described here comes from a study of blood T cell repertoires in COVID-19. Study summary: Specimens from acute and convalescent COVID-19 originated in the United States, Italy and Spain. The analysed material was cDNA or gDNA that came from T cells, B-cell-depleted T cells, or PBMCs.

V lost 5 bases, J lost 7 bases, and 15 bases lay in between. This CDR3 region has 14 residues. The germline CDR1 and CDR2 sequences are MNHEY and SMNVEV (reference sequence). Original methodology: Reference gene primer amplification yielded estimated nucleated cell counts. Sequencing used immunoSEQ multiplex PCR; TCRdb keeps in-frame clones, though not all of them. V and J calls and clone size are those listed in that table; D and trimming were worked out from the DNA. The repertoire consists of around 70,000 clones, with around 90% occurring once and the leading ten covering under 1.5%. The V gene is TRBV27, the J gene TRBJ2-1, with D maybe TRBD2 (5 bases). The source of this sequence is a man aged 50 to 59 with acute or convalescent COVID-19. Sequenced sample: peripheral blood. The CDR3 DNA reads TGTGCCAGCAGTAACCCGAGACCGGGGAATGAGCAGTTCTTC. It is translated as CASSNPRPGNEQFF.